This T cell receptor beta chain was identified during a study of blood T cell repertoires in COVID-19. Study-wide context: From the United States, Italy and Spain came samples of acute and convalescent COVID-19. From T cells, B-cell-depleted T cells, or PBMCs came the material, which was cDNA or gDNA.

Per the authors' pipeline: Estimation of nucleated cell counts was performed using reference gene primer amplification. This table comes from immunoSEQ multiplex PCR, and its TCRdb copy is limited to in-frame clones, with some not included. V, J and clone size are taken as reported in that table, and D and trimming were inferred from the DNA itself. The table lists over 120,000 clones, approximately 90% of them singletons. This clone was seen more than once but under ten times. Sample: peripheral blood. The TCR originated in a man aged 60 to 69 with active or convalescent COVID-19.

CDR3 bases: TGTGCCAGCAGTGAGACAGGTAAATATGAAGCTTTCTTT. This translates into CASSETGKYEAFF. The rearrangement links TRBV6-1 to TRBJ1-1, with D possibly matching TRBD1 (6 bases). V lost 3 bases and J 7 bases, leaving 12 bases between the germline ends. CDR1 MNHNS and CDR2 SASEGT come from the germline V gene. There are 13 residues in the CDR3.